Below are 6 T cell receptor beta chains sequenced from a single sample in a study of shared clonotypes between healthy human individuals. Generated by immunoSEQ multiplex PCR, the TCRdb table keeps only in-frame clones and is missing some. The table lists approximately 1.5 million clones, 98% of them singletons, with 0.4% to 0.45% in the top ten. The sequencing sample was made of naive CD4+ T cells sorted from blood. This sample's subset: CD45RA+ positively selected. These receptors were obtained from a young man in good health.

The V and J genes are TRBV7-8 and TRBJ1-5; tentative D call: TRBD1 (5 bases). Deletions cut 2 bases from V and 0 bases from J, with 11 bases between. The CDR3 runs 16 residues. CDR1 is SGHVS, CDR2 FQNEAQ, per germline. CDR3 sequence: CASSLLDSLSNQPQHF. The CDR3 coding sequence is TGTGCCAGCAGCTTACTCGACAGCCTTAGCAATCAGCCCCAGCATTTT.

This clone was recorded only once. The CDR3 nucleotides read TGTGCCACCAGCAGAGCCGGGACAGGGGGAGTCCAGCCCCAGCATTTT. It specifies CATSRAGTGGVQPQHF. The chain links TRBV15 to TRBJ1-5, with 11 bases that match TRBD1. V was clipped by 1 base and J by 7 bases; unmatched bases: 6. The CDR3 spans 16 residues. Germline lookup yields CDR1 LNHNV and CDR2 YYDKDF (reference sequence).

The rearrangement uses TRBV30 and TRBJ2-3; 10 bases align to TRBD1. The germline V gene encodes CDR1 GTSNPN and CDR2 SVGIG (reference sequence). This CDR3 spans 13 amino acids. With V trimmed by 6 bases and J by 4 bases, 4 bases remained unmatched. CDR3 sequence (DNA): TGTGCCTGCCCTGGACAGGGGGCAGATACGCAGTATTTT. Encoded protein: CACPGQGADTQYF.

V usage is TRBV19 and J usage is TRBJ2-7; perhaps D is TRBD1 or TRBD2 (5 bases each). Germline loops: CDR1 LNHDA, CDR2 SQIVND (reference sequence). The V end lost 5 bases, the J end lost 6 bases, and 17 bases lay between the germline ends. The CDR3 contains 14 residues. This CDR3 is CASSWGVEGVEQYF. The CDR3 nucleotides are TGTGCCAGTAGTTGGGGAGTAGAAGGGGTCGAGCAGTACTTC.

The chain is built from TRBV5-4 and TRBJ2-3; D is ambiguous. The V gene's germline CDR1 is SGHNT and CDR2 YYREEE (reference sequence). Trimming took 4 bases from V and 1 from J, leaving 13 bases between them. CDR3 length: 15 residues. CDR3 nucleotides: TGTGCCAGCAGCCAGGACCCGCGACGCACAGATACGCAGTATTTT. Protein: CASSQDPRRTDTQYF.

This clone was recorded only once. This chain joins TRBV7-8 and TRBJ2-5; tentatively, D is TRBD2 (5 bases). V was clipped by 4 bases and J by 1 base, with 7 bases between them. This CDR3 contains 13 residues. The germline CDR1 and CDR2 sequences are SGHVS and FQNEAQ. The CDR3 DNA is TGTGCCAGCAGCTGGGCGGGCCAAGAGACCCAGTACTTC. It specifies CASSWAGQETQYF.